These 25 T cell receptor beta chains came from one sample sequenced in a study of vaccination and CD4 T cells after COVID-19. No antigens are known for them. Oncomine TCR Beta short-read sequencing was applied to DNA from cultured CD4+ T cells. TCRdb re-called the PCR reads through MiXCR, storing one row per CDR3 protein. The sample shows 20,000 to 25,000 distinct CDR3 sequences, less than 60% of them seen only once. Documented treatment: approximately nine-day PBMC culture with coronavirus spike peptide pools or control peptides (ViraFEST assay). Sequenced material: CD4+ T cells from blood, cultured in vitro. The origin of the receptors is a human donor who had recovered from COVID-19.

CDR3 bases: TGTGCCAGCAGCTTAGATTCGGGGATGGAAGGCTACACCTTC. Its translation is CASSLDSGMEGYTF. The V call is TRBV11-3, the J call TRBJ1-2; D not certain. Trimming took off 0 bases at V and 8 bases at J, with 13 bases between the two ends. CDR3 length equals 14 residues. The germline V gene encodes CDR1 SGHNT and CDR2 YENEEA.

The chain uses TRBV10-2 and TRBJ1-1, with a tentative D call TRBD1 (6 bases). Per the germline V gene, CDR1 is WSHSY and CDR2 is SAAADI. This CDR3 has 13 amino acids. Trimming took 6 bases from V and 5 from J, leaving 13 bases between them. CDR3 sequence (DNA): TGCGCCAGCAGAACACAGGGAGATACTGAAGCTTTCTTT. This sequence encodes CASRTQGDTEAFF.

CDR3 amino acids: CASSQETGGNQPQHF. The CDR3, as DNA: TGTGCCAGCAGCCAAGAGACAGGGGGCAATCAGCCCCAGCATTTT. The chain is built from TRBV4-2 and TRBJ1-5; 8 bases match TRBD1. The CDR3 consists of 15 residues. The junction had 0 bases not matched to a gene; V was cut back by 0 bases and J by 2 bases. Looked up from germline, CDR1 is LGHNA and CDR2 is YNFKEQ.

For the CDR3, the DNA is TGCAGTGCTTTAGCGGGAGATCGCTGGAATGAGCAGTTCTTC. Translation gives CSALAGDRWNEQFF. J is TRBJ2-1 and V is TRBV20-1; 9 positions match TRBD2. CDR1 and CDR2 from the germline V gene are DFQATT and SNEGSKA (reference sequence). CDR3 length equals 14 residues. V lost 5 bases and J lost 7; bases outside the gene matches: 9.

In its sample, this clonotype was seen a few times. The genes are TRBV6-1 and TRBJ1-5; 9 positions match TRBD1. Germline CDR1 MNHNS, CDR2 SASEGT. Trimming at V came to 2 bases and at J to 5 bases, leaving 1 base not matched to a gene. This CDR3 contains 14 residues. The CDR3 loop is CASSEWTGDQPQHF. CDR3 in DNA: TGTGCCAGCAGTGAATGGACAGGGGATCAGCCCCAGCATTTT.

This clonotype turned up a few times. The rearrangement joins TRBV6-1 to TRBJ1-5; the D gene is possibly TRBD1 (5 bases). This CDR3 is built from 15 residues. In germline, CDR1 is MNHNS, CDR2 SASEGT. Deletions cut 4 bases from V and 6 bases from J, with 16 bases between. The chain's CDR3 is CASSGGLGGGQPQHF. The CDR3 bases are TGTGCCAGCAGTGGGGGACTGGGGGGAGGTCAGCCCCAGCATTTT.

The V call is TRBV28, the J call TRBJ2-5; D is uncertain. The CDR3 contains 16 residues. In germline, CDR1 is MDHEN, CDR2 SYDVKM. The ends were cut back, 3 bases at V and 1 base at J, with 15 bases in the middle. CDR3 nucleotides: TGTGCCAGCAGTTTTCCCCCCTCAGGTTTCCAAGAGACCCAGTACTTC. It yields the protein CASSFPPSGFQETQYF. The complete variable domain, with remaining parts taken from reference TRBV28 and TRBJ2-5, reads DVKVTQSSRYLVKRTGEKVFLECVQDMDHENMFWYRQDPGLGLRLIYFSYDVKMKEKGDIPEGYSVSREKKERFSLILESASTNQTSMYLCASSFPPSGFQETQYFGPGTRLLVL.

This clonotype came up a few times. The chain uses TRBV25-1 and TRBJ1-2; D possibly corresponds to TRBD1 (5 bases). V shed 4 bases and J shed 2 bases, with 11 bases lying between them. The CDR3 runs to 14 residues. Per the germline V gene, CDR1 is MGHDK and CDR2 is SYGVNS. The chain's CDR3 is CASSGVGPNYGYTF. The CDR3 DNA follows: TGTGCCAGCAGTGGGGTGGGACCCAACTATGGCTACACCTTC.

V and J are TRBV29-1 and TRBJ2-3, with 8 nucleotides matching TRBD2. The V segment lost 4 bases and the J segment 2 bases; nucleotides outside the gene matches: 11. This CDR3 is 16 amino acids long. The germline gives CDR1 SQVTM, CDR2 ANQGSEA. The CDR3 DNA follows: TGCAGCGTTGGTCGGATACTAGCGGAGCACACAGATACGCAGTATTTT. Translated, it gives CSVGRILAEHTDTQYF.

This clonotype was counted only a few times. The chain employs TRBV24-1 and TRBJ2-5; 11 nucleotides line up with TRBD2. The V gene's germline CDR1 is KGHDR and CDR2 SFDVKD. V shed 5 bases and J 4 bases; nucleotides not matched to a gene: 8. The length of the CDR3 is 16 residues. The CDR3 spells CATSVGSGRAGETQYF. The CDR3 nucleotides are TGTGCCACCAGTGTAGGTAGCGGGAGGGCCGGAGAGACCCAGTACTTC.

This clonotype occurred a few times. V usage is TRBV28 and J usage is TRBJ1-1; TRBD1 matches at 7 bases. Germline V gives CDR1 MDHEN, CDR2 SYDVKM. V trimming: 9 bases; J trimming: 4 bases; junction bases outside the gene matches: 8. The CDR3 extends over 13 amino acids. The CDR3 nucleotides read TGTGCCAGTGTGACAGGGAGAGGCACTGAAGCTTTCTTT. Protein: CASVTGRGTEAFF. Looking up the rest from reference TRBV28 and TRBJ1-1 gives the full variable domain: DVKVTQSSRYLVKRTGEKVFLECVQDMDHENMFWYRQDPGLGLRLIYFSYDVKMKEKGDIPEGYSVSREKKERFSLILESASTNQTSMYLCASVTGRGTEAFFGQGTRLTVV.

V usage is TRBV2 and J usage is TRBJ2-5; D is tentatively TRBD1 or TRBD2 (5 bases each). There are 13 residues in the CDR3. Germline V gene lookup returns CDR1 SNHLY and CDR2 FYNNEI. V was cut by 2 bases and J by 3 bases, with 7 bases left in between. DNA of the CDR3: TGTGCCAGCAGTGAAATGGGGGAAGAGACCCAGTACTTC. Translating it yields CASSEMGEETQYF.

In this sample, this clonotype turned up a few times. The CDR3 loop is CASSYSGTGGTGYTF. The CDR3 region has the DNA TGTGCCAGCAGTTACTCCGGGACAGGGGGCACTGGCTACACCTTC. This chain links TRBV6-5 with TRBJ1-2, with 12 bases aligning to TRBD1. Trimming took 0 bases from V and 7 from J; bases not matched to a gene: 3. This CDR3 comprises 15 residues. CDR1 MNHEY and CDR2 SVGAGI come from the germline V gene.

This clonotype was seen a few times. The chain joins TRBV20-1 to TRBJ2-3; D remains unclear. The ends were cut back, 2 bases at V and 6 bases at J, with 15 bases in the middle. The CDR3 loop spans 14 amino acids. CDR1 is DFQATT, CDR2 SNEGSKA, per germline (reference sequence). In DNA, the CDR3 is TGCAGTGCTAGATCTATGGCCGCGGTCGATACGCAGTATTTT. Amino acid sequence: CSARSMAAVDTQYF.

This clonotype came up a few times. CDR3 sequence (DNA): TGTGCCAGCAGCTTCCGGAAGGAAGAGACCCAGTACTTC. It yields the protein CASSFRKEETQYF. This rearrangement joins TRBV7-3 to TRBJ2-5; D is unclear. Between the trimmed V and J ends, which lost 3 bases and 3 bases, there was a span of 8 bases. In germline, CDR1 is SGHTA, CDR2 FQGTGA. This CDR3 is 13 amino acids long.

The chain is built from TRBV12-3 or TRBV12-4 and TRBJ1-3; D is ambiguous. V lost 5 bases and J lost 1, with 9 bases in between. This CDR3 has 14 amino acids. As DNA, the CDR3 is TGTGCCAGCAGTGACGGTCTATCTGGAAACACCATATATTTT. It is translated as CASSDGLSGNTIYF.

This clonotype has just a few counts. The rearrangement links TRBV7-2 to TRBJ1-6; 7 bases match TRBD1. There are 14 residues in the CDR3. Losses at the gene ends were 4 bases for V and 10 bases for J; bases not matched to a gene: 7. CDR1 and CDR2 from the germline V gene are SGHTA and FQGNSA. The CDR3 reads CASSYGTVGSPLHF. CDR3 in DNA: TGTGCCAGCAGCTACGGGACAGTCGGATCACCCCTCCACTTT.

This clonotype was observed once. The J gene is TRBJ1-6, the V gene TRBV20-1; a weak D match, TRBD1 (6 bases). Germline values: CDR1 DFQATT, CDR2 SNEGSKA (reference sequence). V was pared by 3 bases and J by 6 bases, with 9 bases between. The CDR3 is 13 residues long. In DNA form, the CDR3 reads TGCAGTGCTAGGCACAGGGCTAATTCACCCCTCCACTTT. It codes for CSARHRANSPLHF.

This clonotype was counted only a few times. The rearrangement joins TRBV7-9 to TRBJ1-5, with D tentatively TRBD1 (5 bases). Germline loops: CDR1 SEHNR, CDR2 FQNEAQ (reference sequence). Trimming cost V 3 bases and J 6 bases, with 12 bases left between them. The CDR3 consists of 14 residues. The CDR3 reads CASSLGPIPQPQHF. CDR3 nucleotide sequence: TGTGCCAGCAGCTTGGGGCCCATCCCTCAGCCCCAGCATTTT. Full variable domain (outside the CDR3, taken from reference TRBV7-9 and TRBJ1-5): DTGVSQNPRHKITKRGQNVTFRCDPISEHNRLYWYRQTLGQGPEFLTYFQNEAQLEKSRLLSDRFSAERPKGSFSTLEIQRTEQGDSAMYLCASSLGPIPQPQHFGDGTRLSIL.

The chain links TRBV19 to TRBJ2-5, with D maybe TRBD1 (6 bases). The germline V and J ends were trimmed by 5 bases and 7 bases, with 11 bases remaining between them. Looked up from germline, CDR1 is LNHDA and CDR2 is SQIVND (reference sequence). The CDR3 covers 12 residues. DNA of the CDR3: TGTGCCAGTAGTCCGGGGACACCGACCCAGTACTTC. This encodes CASSPGTPTQYF.

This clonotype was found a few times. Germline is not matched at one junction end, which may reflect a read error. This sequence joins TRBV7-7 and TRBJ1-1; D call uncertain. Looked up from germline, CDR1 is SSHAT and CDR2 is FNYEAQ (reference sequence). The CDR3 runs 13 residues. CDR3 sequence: CASSLGLDTEAFF. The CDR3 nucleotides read TGTGCTAGCAGCTTAGGGTTGGACACTGAAGCTTTCTTT.

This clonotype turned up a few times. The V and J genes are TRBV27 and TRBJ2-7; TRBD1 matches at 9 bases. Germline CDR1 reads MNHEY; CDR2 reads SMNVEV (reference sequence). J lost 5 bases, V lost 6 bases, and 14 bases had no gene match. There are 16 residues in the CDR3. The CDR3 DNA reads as TGTGCCAGCAGGCTGGGGGACGGGACAGGGTCCAACGAGCAGTACTTC. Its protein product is CASRLGDGTGSNEQYF.

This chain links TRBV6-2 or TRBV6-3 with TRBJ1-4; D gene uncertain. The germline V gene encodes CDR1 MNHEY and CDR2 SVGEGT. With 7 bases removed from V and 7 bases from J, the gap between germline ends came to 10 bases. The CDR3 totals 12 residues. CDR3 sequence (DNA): TGTGCCAGCACCGACCCCAGTGAAAAACTGTTTTTT. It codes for CASTDPSEKLFF.

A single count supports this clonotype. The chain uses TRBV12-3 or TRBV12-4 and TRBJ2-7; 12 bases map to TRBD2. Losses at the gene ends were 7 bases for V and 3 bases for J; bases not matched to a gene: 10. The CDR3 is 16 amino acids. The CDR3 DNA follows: TGTGCCAGCACCCGGTCTAGCGGGGGGGCATACTACGAGCAGTACTTC. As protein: CASTRSSGGAYYEQYF.

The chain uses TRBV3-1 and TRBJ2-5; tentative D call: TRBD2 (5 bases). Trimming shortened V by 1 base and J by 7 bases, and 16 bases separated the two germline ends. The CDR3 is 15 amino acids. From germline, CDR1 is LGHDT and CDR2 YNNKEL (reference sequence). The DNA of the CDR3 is TGTGCCAGCAGCCAAGCTGTTAGCGTGTCAGCGACCCAGTACTTC. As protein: CASSQAVSVSATQYF.